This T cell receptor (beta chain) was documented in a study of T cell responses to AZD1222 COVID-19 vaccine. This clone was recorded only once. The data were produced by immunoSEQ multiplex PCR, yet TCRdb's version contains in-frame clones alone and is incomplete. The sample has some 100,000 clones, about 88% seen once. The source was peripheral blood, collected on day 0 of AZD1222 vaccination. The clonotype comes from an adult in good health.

The CDR3, as DNA: TGTGCCAGCAGCCACGGGGCCGCTCGGCCGATAGGCGCTGGAAACACCATATATTTT. Its translation is CASSHGAARPIGAGNTIYF. The chain joins TRBV3-1 (or the pseudogene TRBV3-2) to TRBJ1-3, with D possibly TRBD1 on 5 matching bases. CDR3 length: 19 amino acids. Germline V gives CDR1 LGHDT, CDR2 YNNKEL (reference sequence). Trimming removed 3 bases at V and 2 bases at J, with 23 bases between.